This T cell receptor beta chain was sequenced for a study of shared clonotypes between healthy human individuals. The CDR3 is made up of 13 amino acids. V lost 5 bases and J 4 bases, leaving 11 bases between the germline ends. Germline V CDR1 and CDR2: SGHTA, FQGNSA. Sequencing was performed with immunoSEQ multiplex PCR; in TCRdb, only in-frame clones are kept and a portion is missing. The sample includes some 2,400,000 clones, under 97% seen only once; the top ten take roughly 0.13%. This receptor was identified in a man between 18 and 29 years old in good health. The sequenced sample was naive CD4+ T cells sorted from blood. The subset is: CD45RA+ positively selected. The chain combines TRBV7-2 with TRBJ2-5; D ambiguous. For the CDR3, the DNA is TGTGCCAGCAGCCTAATATTAGGAGAGACCCAGTACTTC. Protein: CASSLILGETQYF.